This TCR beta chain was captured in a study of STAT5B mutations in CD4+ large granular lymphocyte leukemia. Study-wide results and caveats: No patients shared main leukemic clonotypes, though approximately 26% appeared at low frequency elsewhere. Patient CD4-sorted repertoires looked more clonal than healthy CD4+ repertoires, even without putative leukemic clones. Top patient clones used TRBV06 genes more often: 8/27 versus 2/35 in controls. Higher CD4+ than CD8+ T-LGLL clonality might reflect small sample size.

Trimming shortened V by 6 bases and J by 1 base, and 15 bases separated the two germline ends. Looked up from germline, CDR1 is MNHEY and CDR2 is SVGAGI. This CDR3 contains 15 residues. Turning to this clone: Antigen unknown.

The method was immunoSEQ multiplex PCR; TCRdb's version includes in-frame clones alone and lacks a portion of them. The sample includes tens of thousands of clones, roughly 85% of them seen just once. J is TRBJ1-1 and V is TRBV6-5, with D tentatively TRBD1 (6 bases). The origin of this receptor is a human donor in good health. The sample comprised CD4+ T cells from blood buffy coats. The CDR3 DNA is TGTGCCAGCAGGGTGGTAGGGGGGGCGAACACTGAAGCTTTCTTT. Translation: CASRVVGGANTEAFF.